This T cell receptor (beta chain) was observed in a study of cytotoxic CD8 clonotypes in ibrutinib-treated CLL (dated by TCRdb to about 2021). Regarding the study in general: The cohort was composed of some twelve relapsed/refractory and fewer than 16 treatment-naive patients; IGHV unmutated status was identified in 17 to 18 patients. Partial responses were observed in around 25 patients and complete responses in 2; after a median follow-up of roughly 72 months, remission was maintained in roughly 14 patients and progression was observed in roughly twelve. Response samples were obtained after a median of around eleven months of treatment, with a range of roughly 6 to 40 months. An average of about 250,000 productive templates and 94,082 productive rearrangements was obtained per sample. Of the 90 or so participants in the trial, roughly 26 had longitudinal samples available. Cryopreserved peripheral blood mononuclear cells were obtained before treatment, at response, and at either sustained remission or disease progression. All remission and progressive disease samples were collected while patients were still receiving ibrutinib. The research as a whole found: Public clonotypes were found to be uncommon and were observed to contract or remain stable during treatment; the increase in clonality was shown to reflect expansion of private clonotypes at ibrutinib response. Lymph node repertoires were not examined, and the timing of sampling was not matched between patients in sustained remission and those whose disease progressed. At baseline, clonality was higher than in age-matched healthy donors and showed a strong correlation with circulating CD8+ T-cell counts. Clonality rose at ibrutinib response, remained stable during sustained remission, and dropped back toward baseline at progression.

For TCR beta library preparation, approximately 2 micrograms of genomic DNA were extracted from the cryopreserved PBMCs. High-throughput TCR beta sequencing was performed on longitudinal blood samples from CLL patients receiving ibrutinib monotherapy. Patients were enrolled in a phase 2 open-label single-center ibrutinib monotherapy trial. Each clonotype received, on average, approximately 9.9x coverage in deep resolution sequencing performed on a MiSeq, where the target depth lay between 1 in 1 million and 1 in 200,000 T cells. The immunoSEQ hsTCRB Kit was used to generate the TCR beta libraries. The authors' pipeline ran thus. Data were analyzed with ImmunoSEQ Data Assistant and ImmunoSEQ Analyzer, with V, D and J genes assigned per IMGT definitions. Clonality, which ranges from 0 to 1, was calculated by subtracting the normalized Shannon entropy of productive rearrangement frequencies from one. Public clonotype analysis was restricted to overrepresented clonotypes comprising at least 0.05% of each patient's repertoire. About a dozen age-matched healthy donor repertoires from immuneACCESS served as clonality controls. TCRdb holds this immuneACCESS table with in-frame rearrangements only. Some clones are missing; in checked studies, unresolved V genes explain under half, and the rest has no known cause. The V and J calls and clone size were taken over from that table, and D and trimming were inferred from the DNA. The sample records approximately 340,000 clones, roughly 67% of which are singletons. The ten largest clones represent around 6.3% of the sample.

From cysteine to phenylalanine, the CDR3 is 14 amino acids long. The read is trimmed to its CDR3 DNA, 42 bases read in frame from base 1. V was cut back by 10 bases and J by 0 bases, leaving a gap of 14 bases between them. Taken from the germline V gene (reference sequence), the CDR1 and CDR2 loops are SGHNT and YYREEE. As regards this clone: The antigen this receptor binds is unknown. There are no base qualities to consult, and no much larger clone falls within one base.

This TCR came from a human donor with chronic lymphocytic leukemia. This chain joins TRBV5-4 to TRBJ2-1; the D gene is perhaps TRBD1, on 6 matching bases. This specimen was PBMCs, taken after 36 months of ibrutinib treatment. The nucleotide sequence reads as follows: TGTGCCGGAGGCATCAGGGGCTCCTACAATGAGCAGTTCTTC. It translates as CAGGIRGSYNEQFF.